This T cell receptor beta chain came from a study of identical twins. Study-level points and caveats: Not following the same donors, the study drew its conclusions from cross-sectional statistical analysis. Cord blood beta clonotypes that were abundant carried fewer insertions, and memory repertoires showed no such trend.

A universal primer site came from template switching; cDNA carried unique molecular identifiers. TCRdb processed the 5' RACE reads anew with MiXCR; each CDR3 protein has one entry. This sample has over 550,000 distinct CDR3 sequences; roughly 7.2% occur once, and the top ten carry approximately 1.5%. Germline V lookup: CDR1 MGHRA, CDR2 YSYEKL. The V gene end was trimmed by 5 bases and the J gene end by 5 bases; junction bases not matched to a gene: 11. CDR3 length: 17 amino acids. With respect to this clonotype: Its antigen remains unknown.

These data were also filed under a second study, of yellow fever vaccine responses in identical twins.

The material sequenced was PBMCs. The chain carries TRBV4-1 and TRBJ1-6; 8 bases fit TRBD1. The clonotype comes from a woman between 18 and 29 years old in good health. The CDR3: CASSETPGQENNSPLHF. Here the CDR3 DNA reads TGCGCCAGCAGCGAAACCCCGGGACAGGAGAATAATTCACCCCTCCACTTT.